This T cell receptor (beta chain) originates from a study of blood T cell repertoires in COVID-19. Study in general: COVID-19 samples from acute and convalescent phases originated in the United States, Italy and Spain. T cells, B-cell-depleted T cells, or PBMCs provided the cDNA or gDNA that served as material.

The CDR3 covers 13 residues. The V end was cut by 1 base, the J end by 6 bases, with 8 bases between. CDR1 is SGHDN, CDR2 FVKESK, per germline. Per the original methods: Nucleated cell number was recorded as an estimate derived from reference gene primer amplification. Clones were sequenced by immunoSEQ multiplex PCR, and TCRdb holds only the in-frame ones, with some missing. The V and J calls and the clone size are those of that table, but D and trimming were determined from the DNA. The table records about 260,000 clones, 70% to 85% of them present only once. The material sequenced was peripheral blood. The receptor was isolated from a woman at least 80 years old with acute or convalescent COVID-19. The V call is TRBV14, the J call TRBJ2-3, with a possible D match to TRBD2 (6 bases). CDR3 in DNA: TGTGCCAGCAGCCAAGGTCTAGCGGATACGCAGTATTTT. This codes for CASSQGLADTQYF.